This T cell receptor beta chain was observed in a study of shared clonotypes between healthy human individuals. Germline V lookup: CDR1 MRHNA, CDR2 SNTAGT. Trimming left V 2 bases short and J 3 bases short, with 7 bases between. This CDR3 has 13 amino acids. The protocol was immunoSEQ multiplex PCR, while the TCRdb copy is restricted to in-frame clones and leaves out a portion. The data contain a few hundred thousand clones, approximately 77% of them seen just once; the ten biggest clones take up 12%. The source of this sequence is a woman aged 40 to 50 in good health. Some clones in this sample may be carry-over from other donors' samples. The genes are TRBV6-4 and TRBJ2-5; perhaps TRBD2 as D (6 bases). Sequenced material: PBMCs. CDR3 nucleotide sequence: TGTGCCAGCAGTGACGCGGGAAAAGAGACCCAGTACTTC. This codes for CASSDAGKETQYF.